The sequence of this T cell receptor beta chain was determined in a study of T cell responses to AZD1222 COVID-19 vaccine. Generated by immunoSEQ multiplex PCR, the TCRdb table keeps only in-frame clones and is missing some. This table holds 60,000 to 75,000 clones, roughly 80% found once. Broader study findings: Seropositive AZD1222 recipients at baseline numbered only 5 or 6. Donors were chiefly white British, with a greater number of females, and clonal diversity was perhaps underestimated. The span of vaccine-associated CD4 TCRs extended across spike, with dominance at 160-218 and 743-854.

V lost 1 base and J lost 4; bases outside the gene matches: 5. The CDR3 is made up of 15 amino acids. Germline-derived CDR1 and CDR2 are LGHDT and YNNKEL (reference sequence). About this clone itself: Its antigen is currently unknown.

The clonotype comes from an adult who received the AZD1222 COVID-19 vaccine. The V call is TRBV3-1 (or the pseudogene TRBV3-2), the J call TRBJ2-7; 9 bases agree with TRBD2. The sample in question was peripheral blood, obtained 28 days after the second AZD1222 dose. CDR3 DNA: TGTGCCAGCAGCCAAGGTAGCGGGGGAAGGTACGAGCAGTACTTC. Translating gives CASSQGSGGRYEQYF.